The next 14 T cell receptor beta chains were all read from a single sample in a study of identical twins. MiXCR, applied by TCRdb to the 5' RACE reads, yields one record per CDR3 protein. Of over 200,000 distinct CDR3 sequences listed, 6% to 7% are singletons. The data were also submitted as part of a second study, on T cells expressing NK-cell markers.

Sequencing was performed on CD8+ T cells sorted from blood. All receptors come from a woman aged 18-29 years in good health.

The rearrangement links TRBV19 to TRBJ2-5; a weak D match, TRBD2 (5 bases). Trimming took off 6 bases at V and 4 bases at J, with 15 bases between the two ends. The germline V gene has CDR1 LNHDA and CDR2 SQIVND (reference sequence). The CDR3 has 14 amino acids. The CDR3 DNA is TGTGCCAGTAGAGCGGCCCAGAGGCCAGAGACCCAGTACTTC. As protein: CASRAAQRPETQYF.

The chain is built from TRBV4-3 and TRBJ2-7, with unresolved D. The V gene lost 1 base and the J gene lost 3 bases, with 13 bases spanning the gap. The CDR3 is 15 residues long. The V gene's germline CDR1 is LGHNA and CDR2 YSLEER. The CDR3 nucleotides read TGCGCCAGCAGCCAAGTAGCAAAGAGGCGCTACGAGCAGTACTTC. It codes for CASSQVAKRRYEQYF.

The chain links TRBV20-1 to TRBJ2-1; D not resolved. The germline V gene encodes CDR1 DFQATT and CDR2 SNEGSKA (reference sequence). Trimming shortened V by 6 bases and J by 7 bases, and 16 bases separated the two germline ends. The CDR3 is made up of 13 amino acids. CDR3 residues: CSAGSPKENEQFF. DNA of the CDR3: TGCAGTGCCGGAAGCCCTAAGGAGAATGAGCAGTTCTTC.

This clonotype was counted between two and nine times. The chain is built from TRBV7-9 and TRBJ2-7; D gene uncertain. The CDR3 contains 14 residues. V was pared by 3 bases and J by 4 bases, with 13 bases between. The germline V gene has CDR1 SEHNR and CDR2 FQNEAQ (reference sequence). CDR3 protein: CASSFPWNRYEQYF. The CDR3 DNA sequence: TGTGCCAGCAGCTTTCCCTGGAATAGGTACGAGCAGTACTTC.

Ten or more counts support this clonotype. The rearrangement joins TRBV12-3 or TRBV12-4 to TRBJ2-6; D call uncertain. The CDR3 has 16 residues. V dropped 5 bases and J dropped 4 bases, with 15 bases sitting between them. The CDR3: CASSKQRESGANVLTF. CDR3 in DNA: TGTGCCAGCAGTAAACAAAGGGAATCCGGGGCCAACGTCCTGACTTTC.

CDR3 DNA sequence: TGTGCCAGCAGCCCCCCGGGGGGGGCAGGCGAGCAGTACTTC. It encodes CASSPPGGAGEQYF. V usage is TRBV7-9 and J usage is TRBJ2-7; 8 bases are shared with TRBD2. Trimming at V came to 5 bases and at J to 6 bases, leaving 9 bases not matched to a gene. The length of the CDR3 is 14 residues. Germline CDR1 SEHNR, CDR2 FQNEAQ (reference sequence). The full variable domain, in which reference TRBV7-9 and TRBJ2-7 provide the parts outside the CDR3, is DTGVSQNPRHKITKRGQNVTFRCDPISEHNRLYWYRQTLGQGPEFLTYFQNEAQLEKSRLLSDRFSAERPKGSFSTLEIQRTEQGDSAMYLCASSPPGGAGEQYFGPGTRLTVT.

CDR3 sequence: CASSYMESSYNEQFF. The CDR3 region has the DNA TGTGCCAGCAGTTACATGGAAAGCTCCTACAATGAGCAGTTCTTC. This sequence joins TRBV27 and TRBJ2-1; D is unresolved. CDR1 MNHEY and CDR2 SMNVEV come from the germline V gene (reference sequence). V dropped 4 bases and J dropped 0 bases, with 10 bases sitting between them. The CDR3 spans 15 residues.

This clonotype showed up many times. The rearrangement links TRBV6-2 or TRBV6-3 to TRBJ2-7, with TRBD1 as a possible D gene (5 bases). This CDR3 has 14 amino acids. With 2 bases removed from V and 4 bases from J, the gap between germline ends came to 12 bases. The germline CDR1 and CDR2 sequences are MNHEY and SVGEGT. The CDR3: CASSYPSRDYEQYF. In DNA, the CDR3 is TGTGCCAGCAGTTACCCTTCCAGGGATTACGAGCAGTACTTC.

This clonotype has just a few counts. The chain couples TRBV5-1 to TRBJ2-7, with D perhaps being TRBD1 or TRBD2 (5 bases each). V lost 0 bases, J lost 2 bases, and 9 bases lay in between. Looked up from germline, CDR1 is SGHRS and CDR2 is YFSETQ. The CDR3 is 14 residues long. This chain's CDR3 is CASSLGGSTYEQYF. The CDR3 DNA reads TGCGCCAGCAGCTTGGGGGGGTCTACCTACGAGCAGTACTTC.

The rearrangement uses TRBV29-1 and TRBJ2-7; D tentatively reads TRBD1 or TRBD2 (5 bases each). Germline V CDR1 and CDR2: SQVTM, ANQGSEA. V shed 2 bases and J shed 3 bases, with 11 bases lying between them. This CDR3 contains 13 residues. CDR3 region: CSVEIQGVYEQYF. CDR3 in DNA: TGCAGCGTTGAAATCCAGGGAGTCTACGAGCAGTACTTC.

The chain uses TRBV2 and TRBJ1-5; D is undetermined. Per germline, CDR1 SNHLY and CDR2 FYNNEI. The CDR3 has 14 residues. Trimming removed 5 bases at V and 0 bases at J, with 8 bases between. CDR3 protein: CASSKAFSNQPQHF. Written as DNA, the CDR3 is TGTGCCAGCAGTAAGGCCTTTAGCAATCAGCCCCAGCATTTT.

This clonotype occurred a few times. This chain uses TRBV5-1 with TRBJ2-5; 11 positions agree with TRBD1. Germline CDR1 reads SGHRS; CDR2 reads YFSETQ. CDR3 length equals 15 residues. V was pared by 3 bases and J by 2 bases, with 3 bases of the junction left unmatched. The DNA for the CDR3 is TGCGCCAGCAGCTGGACAGGGGGCCTTCAAGAGACCCAGTACTTC. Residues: CASSWTGGLQETQYF.

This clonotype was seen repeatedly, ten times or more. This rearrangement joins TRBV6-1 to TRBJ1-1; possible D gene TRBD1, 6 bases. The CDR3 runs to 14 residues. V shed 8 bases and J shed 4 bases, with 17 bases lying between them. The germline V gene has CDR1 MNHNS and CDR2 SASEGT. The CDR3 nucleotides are TGTGCCAGCGGACTGACGGAGGGGGGCACTGAAGCTTTCTTT. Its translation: CASGLTEGGTEAFF.

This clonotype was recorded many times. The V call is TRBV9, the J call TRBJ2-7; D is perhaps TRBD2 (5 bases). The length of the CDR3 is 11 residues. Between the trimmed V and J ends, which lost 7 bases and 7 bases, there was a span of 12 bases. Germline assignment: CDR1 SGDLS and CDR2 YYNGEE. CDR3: CASGRRLEQYF. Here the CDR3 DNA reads TGTGCCAGCGGAAGGAGGTTGGAGCAGTACTTC.